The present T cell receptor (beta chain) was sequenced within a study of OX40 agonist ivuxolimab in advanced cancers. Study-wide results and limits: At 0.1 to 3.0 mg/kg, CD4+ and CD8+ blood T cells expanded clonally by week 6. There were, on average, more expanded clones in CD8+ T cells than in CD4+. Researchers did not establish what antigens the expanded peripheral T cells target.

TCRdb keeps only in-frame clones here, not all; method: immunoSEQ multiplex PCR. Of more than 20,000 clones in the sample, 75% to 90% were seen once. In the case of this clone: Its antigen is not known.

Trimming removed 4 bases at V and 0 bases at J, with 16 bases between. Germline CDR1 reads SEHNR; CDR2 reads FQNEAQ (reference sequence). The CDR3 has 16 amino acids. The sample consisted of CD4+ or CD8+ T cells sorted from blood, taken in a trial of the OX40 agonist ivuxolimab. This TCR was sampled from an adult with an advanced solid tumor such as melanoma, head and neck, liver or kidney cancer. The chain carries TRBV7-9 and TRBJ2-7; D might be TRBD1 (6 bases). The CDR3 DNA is TGTGCCAGCAGCTCCTCCGGGACAACGATCTCCTACGAGCAGTACTTC. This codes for CASSSSGTTISYEQYF.